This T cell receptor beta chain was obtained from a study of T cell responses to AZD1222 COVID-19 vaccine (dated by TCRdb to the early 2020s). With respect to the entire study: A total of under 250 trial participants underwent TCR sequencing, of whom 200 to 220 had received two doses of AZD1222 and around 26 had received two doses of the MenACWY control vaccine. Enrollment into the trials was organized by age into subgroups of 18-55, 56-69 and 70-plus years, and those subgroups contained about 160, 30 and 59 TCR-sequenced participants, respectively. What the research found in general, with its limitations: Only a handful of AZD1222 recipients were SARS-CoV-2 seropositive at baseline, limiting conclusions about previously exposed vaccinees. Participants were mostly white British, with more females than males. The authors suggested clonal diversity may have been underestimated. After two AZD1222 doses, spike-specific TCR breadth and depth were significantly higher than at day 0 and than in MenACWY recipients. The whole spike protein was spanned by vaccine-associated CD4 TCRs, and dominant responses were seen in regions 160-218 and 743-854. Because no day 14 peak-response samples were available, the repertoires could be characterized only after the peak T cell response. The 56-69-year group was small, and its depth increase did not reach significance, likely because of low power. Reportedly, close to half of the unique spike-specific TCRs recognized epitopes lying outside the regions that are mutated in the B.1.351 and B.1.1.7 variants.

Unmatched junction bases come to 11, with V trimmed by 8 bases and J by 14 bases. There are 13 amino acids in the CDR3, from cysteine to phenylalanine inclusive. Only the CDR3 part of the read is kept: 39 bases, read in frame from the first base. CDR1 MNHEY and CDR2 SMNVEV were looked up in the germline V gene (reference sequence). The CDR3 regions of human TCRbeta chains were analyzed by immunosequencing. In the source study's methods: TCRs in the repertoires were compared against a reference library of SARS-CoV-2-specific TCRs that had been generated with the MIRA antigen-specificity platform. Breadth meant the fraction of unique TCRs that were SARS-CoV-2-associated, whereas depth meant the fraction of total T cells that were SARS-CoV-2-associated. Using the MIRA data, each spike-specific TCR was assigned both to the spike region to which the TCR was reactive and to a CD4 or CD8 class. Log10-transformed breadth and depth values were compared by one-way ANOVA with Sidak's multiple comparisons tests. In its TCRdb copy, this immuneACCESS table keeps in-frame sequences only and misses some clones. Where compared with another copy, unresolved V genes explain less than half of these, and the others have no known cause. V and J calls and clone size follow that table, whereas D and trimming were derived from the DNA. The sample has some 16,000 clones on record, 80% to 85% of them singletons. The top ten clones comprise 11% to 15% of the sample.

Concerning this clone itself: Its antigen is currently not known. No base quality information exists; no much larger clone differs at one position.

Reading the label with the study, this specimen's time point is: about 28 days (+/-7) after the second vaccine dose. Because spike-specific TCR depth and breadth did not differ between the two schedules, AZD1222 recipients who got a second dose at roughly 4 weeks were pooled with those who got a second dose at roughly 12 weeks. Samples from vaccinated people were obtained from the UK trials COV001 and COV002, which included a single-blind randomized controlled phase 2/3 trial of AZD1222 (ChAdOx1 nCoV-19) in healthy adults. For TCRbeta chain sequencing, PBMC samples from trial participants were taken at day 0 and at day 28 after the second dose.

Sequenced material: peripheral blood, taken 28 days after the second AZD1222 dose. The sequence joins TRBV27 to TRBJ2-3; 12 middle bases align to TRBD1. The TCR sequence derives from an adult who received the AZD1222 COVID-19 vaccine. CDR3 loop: CASLGQGATYPYF. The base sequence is TGTGCCAGCTTGGGACAGGGGGCCACCTATCCGTATTTT.